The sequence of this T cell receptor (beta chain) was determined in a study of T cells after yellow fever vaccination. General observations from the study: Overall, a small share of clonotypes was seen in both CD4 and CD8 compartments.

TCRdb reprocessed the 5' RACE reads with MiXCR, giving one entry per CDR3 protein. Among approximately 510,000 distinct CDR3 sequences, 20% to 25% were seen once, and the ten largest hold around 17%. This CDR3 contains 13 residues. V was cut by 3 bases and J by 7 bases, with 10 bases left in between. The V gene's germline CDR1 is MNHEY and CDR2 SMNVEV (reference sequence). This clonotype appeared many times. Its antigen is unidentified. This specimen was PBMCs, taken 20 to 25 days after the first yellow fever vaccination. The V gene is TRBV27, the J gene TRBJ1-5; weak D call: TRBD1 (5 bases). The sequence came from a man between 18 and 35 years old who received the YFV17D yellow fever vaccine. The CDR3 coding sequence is TGTGCCAGCAGTTTTCGCGGGGGGCAGCCCCAGCATTTT. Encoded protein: CASSFRGGQPQHF.